Listed here is a single T cell receptor beta chain. As yet, its antigen is unknown. Method: immunoSEQ multiplex PCR; TCRdb's copy keeps in-frame clones and lacks some. The data contain millions of clones, 85% to 95% of them seen just once; the ten biggest clones take up 0.13%. The entry originates in a study of shared clonotypes between healthy human individuals. About the study: Contributing individuals were a couple of females and three males aged 18 to 49. Each donor's CD4 naive and CD4 memory cells filled three plates apiece, CD8 naive two, and CD8 memory one.

Study results and caveats: Clonotype sharing levels among donors were expected to vary with sequencing depth. Non-shared clonotypes had lower generation probabilities than those shared by all four donors.

CDR3 length: 14 residues. CDR1 SGHTA and CDR2 FQGNSA come from the germline V gene. The germline V and J ends were trimmed by 7 bases and 3 bases, with 15 bases remaining between them. What was sequenced was naive CD4+ T cells sorted from blood. Subset here: CD45RA+ positively selected. The receptor's source is a man younger than 35 in good health. This chain joins TRBV7-2 and TRBJ2-5, with D unresolved. CDR3 in amino acids: CASTHIRQEETQYF. CDR3 sequence (DNA): TGTGCCAGCACCCACATAAGGCAGGAAGAGACCCAGTACTTC.